The clone carrying this TCR beta chain was seen a handful of times. Its antigen is unidentified. All of the isolated RNA was reverse transcribed, so expressed TCRB transcripts were sequenced. The protocol was immunoSEQ multiplex PCR, while the TCRdb copy is restricted to in-frame clones and leaves out a portion. Of about 240,000 clones listed, over 11% were seen once; the top ten hold approximately 0.02%. The data derive from a study of beta chain features in type 1 diabetes. Study-wide results and limits: Moderate yet significant TCRB CDR3 shortening was seen in Type 1 diabetes patients in all four CD4+ subsets.

The V gene lost 0 bases and the J gene lost 2 bases, with 12 bases spanning the gap. The CDR3 is made up of 16 amino acids. Germline V gene lookup returns CDR1 SGHRS and CDR2 YFSETQ. This clonotype originated in a man aged 30-40 years with type 1 diabetes. The rearrangement links TRBV5-1 to TRBJ1-5; D not certain. Specimen: naive CD4+ T cells from blood. The CDR3 spells CASSLDGGSGNQPQHF. The CDR3 bases are TGCGCCAGCAGCTTGGATGGCGGTTCAGGCAATCAGCCCCAGCATTTT.